The subject of this entry is one T cell receptor beta chain. Profiled with immunoSEQ multiplex PCR; TCRdb holds only in-frame clones, not every one. This sample has some 100,000 clones, with approximately 92% found just once. J gave up 4 bases and V 4 bases, and 9 bases lay outside the gene matches. Germline V gene data show CDR1 as SGHNT and CDR2 as YYREEE (reference sequence). The CDR3 runs 17 residues. The record originates from a study of blood T cell repertoires in COVID-19. Sequenced material: peripheral blood. This sequence originates from a woman aged 55-69 years with active COVID-19. V and J are TRBV5-4 and TRBJ2-2; 11 nucleotides match TRBD2. The CDR3: CASSGGTGTSGTGELFF. CDR3 coding DNA: TGTGCCAGCAGCGGAGGGACAGGGACTAGCGGCACCGGGGAGCTGTTTTTT.